This note documents a single T cell receptor beta chain sequence. What it recognizes is unknown. This entry comes from a study of radiation and T cells in renal cell carcinoma. Time point denoted: blood 4 weeks post-SBRT, at nephrectomy. Treatment meaning: 15 Gy SBRT to primary tumor, nephrectomy 4 weeks later. Nephrectomy followed 15 Gy stereotactic body radiation by 4 weeks. Blood was sampled at baseline, 2 weeks and 4 weeks after SBRT. Trimming took 10 bases from V and 7 from J, leaving 23 bases between them. The CDR3 totals 15 residues. Germline CDR1 MNHNY, CDR2 SVGAGI (reference sequence). Study conclusions and caveats: In blood, top tumor clones expanded by 2 weeks, shrinking by 4. Pretreatment tumor biopsies were lacking, so baseline clonotypes are unknown.

Here immunoSEQ multiplex PCR was the method, and the copy in TCRdb shows in-frame clones only, minus some. Altogether some 150,000 clones are present, 75% to 90% being singletons, with the ten largest covering 15% to 20%. The sample consisted of blood, taken from a patient whose treatment included radiotherapy and nephrectomy. The sequence was collected from a woman in her fifties or sixties with renal cell carcinoma. V and J are TRBV6-6 and TRBJ2-1; no clear D. CDR3 region: CATAAQTTGLNEQFF. CDR3 DNA: TGTGCCACCGCCGCCCAGACGACTGGGCTAAATGAGCAGTTCTTC.